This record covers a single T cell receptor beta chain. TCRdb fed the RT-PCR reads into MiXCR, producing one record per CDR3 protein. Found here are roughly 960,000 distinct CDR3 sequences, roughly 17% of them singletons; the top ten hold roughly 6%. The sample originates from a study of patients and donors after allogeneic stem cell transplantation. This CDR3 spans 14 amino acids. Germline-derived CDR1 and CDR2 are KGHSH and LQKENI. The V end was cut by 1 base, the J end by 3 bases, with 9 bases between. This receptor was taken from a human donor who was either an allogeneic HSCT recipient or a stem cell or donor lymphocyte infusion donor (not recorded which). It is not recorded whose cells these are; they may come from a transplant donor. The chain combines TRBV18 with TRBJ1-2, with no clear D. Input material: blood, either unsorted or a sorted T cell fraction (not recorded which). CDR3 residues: CASSPQWTDYGYTF. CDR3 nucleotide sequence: TGTGCCAGCTCACCACAATGGACGGACTATGGCTACACCTTC.